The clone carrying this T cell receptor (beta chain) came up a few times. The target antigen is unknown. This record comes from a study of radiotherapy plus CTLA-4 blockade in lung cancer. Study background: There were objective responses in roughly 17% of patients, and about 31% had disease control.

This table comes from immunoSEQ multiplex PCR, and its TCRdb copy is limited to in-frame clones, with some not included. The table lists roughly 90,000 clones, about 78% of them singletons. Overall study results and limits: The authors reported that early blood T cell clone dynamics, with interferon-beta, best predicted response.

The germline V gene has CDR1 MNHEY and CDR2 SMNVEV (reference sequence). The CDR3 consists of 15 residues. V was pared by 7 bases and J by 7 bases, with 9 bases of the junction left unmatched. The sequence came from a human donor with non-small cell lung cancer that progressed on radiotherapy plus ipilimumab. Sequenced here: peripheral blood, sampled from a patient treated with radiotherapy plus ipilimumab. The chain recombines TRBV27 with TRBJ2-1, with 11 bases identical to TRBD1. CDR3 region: CASTSDRGRLNEQFF. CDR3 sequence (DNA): TGTGCCAGCACTTCGGACAGGGGGCGGCTGAATGAGCAGTTCTTC.